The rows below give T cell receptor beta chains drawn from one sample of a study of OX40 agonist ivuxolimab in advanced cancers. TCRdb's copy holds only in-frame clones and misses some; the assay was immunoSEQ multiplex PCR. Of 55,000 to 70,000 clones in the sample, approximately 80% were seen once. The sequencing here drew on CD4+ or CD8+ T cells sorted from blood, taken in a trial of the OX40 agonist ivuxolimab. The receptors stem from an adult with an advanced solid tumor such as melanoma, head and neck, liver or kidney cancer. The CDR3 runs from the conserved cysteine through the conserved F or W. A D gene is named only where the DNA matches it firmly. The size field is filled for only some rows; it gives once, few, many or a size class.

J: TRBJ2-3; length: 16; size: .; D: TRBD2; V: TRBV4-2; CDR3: CASSQGAGGKTDTQYF; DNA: TGTGCCAGCAGCCAAGGTGCGGGGGGGAAAACAGATACGCAGTATTTT
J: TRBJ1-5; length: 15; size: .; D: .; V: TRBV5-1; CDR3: CASSLRGGRGQPQHF; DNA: TGCGCCAGCAGCTTAAGGGGGGGGCGCGGGCAGCCCCAGCATTTT
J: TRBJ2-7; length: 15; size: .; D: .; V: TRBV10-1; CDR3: CASSDDGTSTYEQYF; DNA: TGCGCCAGCAGTGACGACGGAACTTCAACCTACGAGCAGTACTTC
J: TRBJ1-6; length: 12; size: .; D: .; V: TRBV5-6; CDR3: CASSSPLIPLHF; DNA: TGTGCCAGCAGCTCCCCTCTTATTCCCCTCCACTTT
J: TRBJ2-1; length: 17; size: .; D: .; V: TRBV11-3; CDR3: CASSLGIPPRGPNEQFF; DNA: TGTGCCAGCAGCTTAGGTATCCCCCCCCGGGGTCCCAATGAGCAGTTCTTC
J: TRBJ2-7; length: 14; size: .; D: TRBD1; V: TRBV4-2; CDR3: CASSHGQGSYEQYF; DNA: TGTGCCAGCAGCCATGGACAGGGCTCCTACGAGCAGTACTTC
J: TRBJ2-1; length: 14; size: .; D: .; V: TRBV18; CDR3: CASSGAKGTYEQFF; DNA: TGTGCCAGCTCTGGTGCGAAGGGAACTTATGAGCAGTTCTTC
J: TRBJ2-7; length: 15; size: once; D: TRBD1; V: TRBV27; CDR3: CASSLSGRGLYEQYF; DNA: TGTGCCAGCAGTTTATCCGGCAGGGGGCTATACGAGCAGTACTTC
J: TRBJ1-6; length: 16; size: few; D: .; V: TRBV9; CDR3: CASSVDGQIQNSPLHF; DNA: TGTGCCAGCAGCGTAGATGGACAGATCCAGAATTCACCCCTCCACTTT
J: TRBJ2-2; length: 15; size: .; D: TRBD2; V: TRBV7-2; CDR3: CASSGLAGVTGELFF; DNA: TGTGCCAGCAGCGGACTAGCGGGGGTTACCGGGGAGCTGTTTTTT
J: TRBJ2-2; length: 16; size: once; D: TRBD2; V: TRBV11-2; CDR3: CASSRGVLANTGELFF; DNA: TGTGCCAGCAGCCGGGGGGTTCTTGCGAACACCGGGGAGCTGTTTTTT
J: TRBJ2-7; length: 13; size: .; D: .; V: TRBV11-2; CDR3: CASSLNTVGEQYF; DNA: TGTGCCAGCAGCTTAAACACAGTAGGCGAGCAGTACTTC
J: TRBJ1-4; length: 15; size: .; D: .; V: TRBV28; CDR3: CASSLPGDYNEKLFF; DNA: TGTGCCAGCAGTCTCCCGGGGGACTATAATGAAAAACTGTTTTTT
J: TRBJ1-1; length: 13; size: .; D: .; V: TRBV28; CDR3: CASSLNRGTEAFF; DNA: TGTGCCAGCAGCCTTAATCGCGGCACTGAAGCTTTCTTT
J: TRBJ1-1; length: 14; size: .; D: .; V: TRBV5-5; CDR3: CASSLQAGNTEAFF; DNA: TGTGCCAGCAGCTTACAGGCGGGGAACACTGAAGCTTTCTTT
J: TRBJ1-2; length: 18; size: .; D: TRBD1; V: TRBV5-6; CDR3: CASSVIQGGGLANYGYTF; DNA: TGTGCCAGCAGCGTAATACAGGGGGGCGGCCTAGCTAACTATGGCTACACCTTC
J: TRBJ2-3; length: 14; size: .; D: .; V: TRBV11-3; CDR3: CASSSQGGTDTQYF; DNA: TGTGCCAGCAGCTCTCAAGGGGGCACAGATACGCAGTATTTT
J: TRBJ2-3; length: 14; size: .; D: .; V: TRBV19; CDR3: CASSITWASDTQYF; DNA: TGTGCCAGTAGTATTACGTGGGCCTCAGATACGCAGTATTTT
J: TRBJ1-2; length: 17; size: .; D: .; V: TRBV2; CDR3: CASRAEAGSGLRFGYTF; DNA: TGTGCCAGCAGAGCTGAGGCAGGTTCGGGACTCCGCTTTGGCTACACCTTC
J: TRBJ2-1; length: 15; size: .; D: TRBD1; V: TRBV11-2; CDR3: CASSLVWTGDNEQFF; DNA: TGTGCCAGCAGCTTAGTATGGACAGGGGACAATGAGCAGTTCTTC
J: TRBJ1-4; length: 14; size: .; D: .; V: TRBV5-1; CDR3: CASSLDGGVEKLFF; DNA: TGCGCCAGCAGCTTGGATGGGGGCGTTGAAAAACTGTTTTTT
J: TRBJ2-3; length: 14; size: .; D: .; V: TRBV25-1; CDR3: CASSGRQVADTQYF; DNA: TGTGCCAGCAGTGGTAGACAGGTCGCAGATACGCAGTATTTT
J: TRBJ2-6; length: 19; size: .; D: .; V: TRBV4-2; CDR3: CASSQWVGRGSSGANVLTF; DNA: TGTGCCAGCAGCCAATGGGTGGGCAGGGGATCCTCTGGGGCCAACGTCCTGACTTTC
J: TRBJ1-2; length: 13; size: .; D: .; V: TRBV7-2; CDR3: CASSPQFNYGYTF; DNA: TGTGCCAGCAGCCCTCAGTTTAACTATGGCTACACCTTC
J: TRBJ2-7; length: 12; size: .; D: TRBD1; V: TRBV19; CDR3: CASSMDRGAQYF; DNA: TGTGCCAGTAGTATGGACAGGGGGGCGCAGTACTTC
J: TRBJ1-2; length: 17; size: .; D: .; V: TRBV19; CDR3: CASSKRGATTLVYGYTF; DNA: TGTGCCAGTAGCAAAAGGGGAGCAACCACCCTCGTCTATGGCTACACCTTC
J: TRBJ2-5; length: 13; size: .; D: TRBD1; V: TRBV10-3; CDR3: CAISDRGGETQYF; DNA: TGTGCCATCTCGGACAGGGGGGGAGAGACCCAGTACTTC
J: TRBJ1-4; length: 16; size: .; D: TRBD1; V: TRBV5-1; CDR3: CASSLFAGQPNEKLFF; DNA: TGCGCCAGCAGCCTATTTGCGGGACAGCCTAATGAAAAACTGTTTTTT
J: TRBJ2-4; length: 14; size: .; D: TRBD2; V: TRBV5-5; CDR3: CASSRAGGTNIQYF; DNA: TGTGCCAGCAGCAGGGCCGGGGGGACAAACATTCAGTACTTC
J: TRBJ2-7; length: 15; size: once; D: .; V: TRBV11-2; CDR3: CASTPDGTRTYEQYF; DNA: TGTGCCAGCACCCCTGATGGGACACGTACCTACGAGCAGTACTTC
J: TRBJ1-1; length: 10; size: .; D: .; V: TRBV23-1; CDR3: CARSDREAFF; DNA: TGCGCCAGGAGCGACAGGGAAGCTTTCTTT
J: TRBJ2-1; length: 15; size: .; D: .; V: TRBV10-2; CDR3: CASSLLGGSKDEQFF; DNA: TGCGCCAGCAGCCTACTAGGAGGATCAAAGGATGAGCAGTTCTTC
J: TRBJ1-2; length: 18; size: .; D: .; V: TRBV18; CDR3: CASSPIDRMGEANYGYTF; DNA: TGTGCCAGCTCACCGATCGACAGGATGGGTGAGGCTAACTATGGCTACACCTTC
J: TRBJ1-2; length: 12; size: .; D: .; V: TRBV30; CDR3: CAWSRGSYGYTF; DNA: TGTGCCTGGAGTCGGGGGAGCTATGGCTACACCTTC
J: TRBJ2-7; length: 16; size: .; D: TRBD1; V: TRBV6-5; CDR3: CASSYRQGDRAYEQYF; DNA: TGTGCCAGCAGTTACCGACAGGGGGATAGGGCCTACGAGCAGTACTTC
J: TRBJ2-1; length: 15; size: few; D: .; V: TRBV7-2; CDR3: CASSLEARLSNEQFF; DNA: TGTGCCAGCAGCTTAGAGGCTAGATTGAGCAATGAGCAGTTCTTC
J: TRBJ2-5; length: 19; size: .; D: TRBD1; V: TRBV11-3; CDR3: CASSLGEWLGQGVQETQYF; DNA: TGTGCCAGCAGCTTAGGGGAGTGGTTGGGACAGGGGGTACAAGAGACCCAGTACTTC
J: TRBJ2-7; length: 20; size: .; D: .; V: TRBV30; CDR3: CAWSALGMPFQGMSSREQYF; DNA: TGTGCCTGGAGTGCCCTTGGTATGCCGTTTCAGGGGATGTCCTCGAGAGAGCAGTACTTC
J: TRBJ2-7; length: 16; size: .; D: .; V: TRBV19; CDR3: CASSIARTANPYEQYF; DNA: TGTGCCAGTAGTATTGCCCGGACAGCTAACCCCTACGAGCAGTACTTC
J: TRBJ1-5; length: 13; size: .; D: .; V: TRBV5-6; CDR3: CASSTGRYQPQHF; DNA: TGTGCCAGCAGCACCGGCCGTTATCAGCCCCAGCATTTT
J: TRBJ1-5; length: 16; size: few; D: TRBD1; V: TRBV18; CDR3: CASSPRKTGANQPQHF; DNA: TGTGCCAGCTCACCACGGAAGACAGGGGCTAATCAGCCCCAGCATTTT
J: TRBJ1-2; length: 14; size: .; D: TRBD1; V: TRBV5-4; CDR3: CASSLAGTGGRRDF; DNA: TGTGCCAGCAGCTTGGCCGGGACAGGCGGAAGGAGGGACTTC
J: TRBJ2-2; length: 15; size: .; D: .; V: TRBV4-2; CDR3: CASSQVGGGTGELFF; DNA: TGTGCCAGCAGCCAAGTAGGGGGAGGCACCGGGGAGCTGTTTTTT
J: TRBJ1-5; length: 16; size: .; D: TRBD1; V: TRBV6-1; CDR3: CASSEVLGQGHQPQHF; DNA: TGTGCCAGCAGTGAAGTTCTCGGACAGGGACATCAGCCCCAGCATTTT
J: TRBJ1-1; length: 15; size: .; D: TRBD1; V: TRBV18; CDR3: CASSGPGTGRTEAFF; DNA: TGTGCCAGCTCGGGTCCCGGGACAGGGCGGACTGAAGCTTTCTTT
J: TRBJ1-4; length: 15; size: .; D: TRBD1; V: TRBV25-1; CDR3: CASSVIGTGSEKLFF; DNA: TGTGCCAGCAGTGTCATCGGGACAGGGAGCGAAAAACTGTTTTTT
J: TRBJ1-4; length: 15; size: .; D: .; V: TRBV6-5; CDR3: CASRHMTVGNEKLFF; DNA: TGTGCCAGCAGACACATGACAGTAGGCAATGAAAAACTGTTTTTT
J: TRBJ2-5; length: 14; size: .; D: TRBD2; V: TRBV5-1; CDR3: CASSQRGPLETQYF; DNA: TGCGCCAGCAGCCAGCGGGGACCTCTAGAGACCCAGTACTTC
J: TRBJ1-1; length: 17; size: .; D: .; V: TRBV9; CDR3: CASSVAPSSRGYTEAFF; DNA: TGTGCCAGCAGCGTGGCCCCCTCCTCGAGGGGGTACACTGAAGCTTTCTTT
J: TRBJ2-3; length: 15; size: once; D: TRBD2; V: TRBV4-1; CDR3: CASSREPGLADTQYF; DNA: TGCGCCAGCAGCCGGGAACCGGGACTAGCAGATACGCAGTATTTT
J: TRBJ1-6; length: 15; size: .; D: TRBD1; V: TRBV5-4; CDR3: CASSLGQGGNSPLHF; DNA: TGTGCCAGCAGCTTGGGACAGGGGGGGAATTCACCCCTCCACTTT
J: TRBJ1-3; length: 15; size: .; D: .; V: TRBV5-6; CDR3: CASSFDRSSGNTIYF; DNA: TGTGCCAGCAGCTTCGACAGAAGCTCTGGAAACACCATATATTTT